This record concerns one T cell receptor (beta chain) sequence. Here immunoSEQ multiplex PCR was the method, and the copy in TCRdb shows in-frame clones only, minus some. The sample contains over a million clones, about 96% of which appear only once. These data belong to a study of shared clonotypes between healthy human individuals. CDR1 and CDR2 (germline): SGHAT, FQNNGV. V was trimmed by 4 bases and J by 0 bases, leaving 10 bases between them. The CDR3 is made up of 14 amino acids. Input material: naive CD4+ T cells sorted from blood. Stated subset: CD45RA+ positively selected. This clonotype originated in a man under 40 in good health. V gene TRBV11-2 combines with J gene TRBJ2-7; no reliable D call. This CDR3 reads CASSSAWVSYEQYF. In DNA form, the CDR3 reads TGTGCCAGCAGCTCAGCTTGGGTCTCCTACGAGCAGTACTTC.